One and the same sample provided the 9 T cell receptor beta chains below, sequenced in a study of CD8+ T cells in alopecia areata. RNA, once extracted, was reverse transcribed into cDNA for use as the sequencing template. Only in-frame clones appear in the TCRdb table, and some are missing; sequencing was by immunoSEQ multiplex PCR. The table shows more than 200,000 clones, with around two fifths occurring only once. Treatment given: oral pan-JAK inhibitor, 5-10 mg twice daily. The sequencing used CD4+ T cells sorted from blood, collected around week 37, from a patient treated with tofacitinib. These receptors all come from a human donor with alopecia areata.

This clone was detected a few times. The chain's CDR3 is CASSPWGEETQYF. CDR3 in DNA: TGTGCCAGCAGCCCTTGGGGGGAGGAGACCCAGTACTTC. The chain employs TRBV6-5 and TRBJ2-5; tentative D call: TRBD2 (6 bases). V lost 6 bases and J 5 bases, leaving 13 bases between the germline ends. CDR1 and CDR2 (germline): MNHEY, SVGAGI. The CDR3 is 13 residues long.

CDR3 in DNA: TGTGCCTGGAGTGACGCTCCCCTTCTACAGGGGGCTTATGGTGGCTACACCTTC. Translated: CAWSDAPLLQGAYGGYTF. V is TRBV30 and J is TRBJ1-2; 9 nucleotides align to TRBD1. With 1 base clipped from V and 7 bases from J, the junction kept 19 bases outside the gene matches. The CDR3 spans 18 residues. Per the germline V gene, CDR1 is GTSNPN and CDR2 is SVGIG (reference sequence).

The table lists this clone with a few counts. DNA of the CDR3: TGTGCCAGCAGCCGGGGGCCCTCCTACGAGCAGTACTTC. The encoded protein is CASSRGPSYEQYF. The chain carries TRBV7-9 and TRBJ2-7; D tentatively fits TRBD1 or TRBD2 (6 bases each). CDR1 and CDR2 from the germline V gene are SEHNR and FQNEAQ (reference sequence). The CDR3 length is 13 residues. V dropped 5 bases and J dropped 0 bases, with 8 bases sitting between them.

This clone was seen more than once but under ten times. The chain employs TRBV6-6 and TRBJ2-3; a weak D match, TRBD2 (6 bases). The CDR3 extends over 13 amino acids. From germline, CDR1 is MNHNY and CDR2 SVGAGI (reference sequence). Trimming cost V 6 bases and J 2 bases, with 9 bases left between them. The CDR3: CASRRDPTDTQYF. The DNA of the CDR3 is TGTGCCAGCAGGCGGGACCCCACAGATACGCAGTATTTT.

The rearrangement joins TRBV9 to TRBJ2-2; 7 bases line up with TRBD2. CDR1 SGDLS and CDR2 YYNGEE come from the germline V gene. The CDR3 contains 16 residues. Losses at the gene ends were 0 bases for V and 4 bases for J; bases not matched to a gene: 6. CDR3 residues: CASSVGWGGPTGELFF. DNA for the CDR3: TGTGCCAGCAGCGTAGGCTGGGGGGGTCCCACCGGGGAGCTGTTTTTT.

This chain connects TRBV4-3 to TRBJ1-2; no clear D gene. This CDR3 comprises 14 residues. Deletions cut 0 bases from V and 8 bases from J, with 13 bases between. Germline V lookup: CDR1 LGHNA, CDR2 YSLEER. This chain's CDR3 is CASSQDRTVGGYTF. DNA of the CDR3: TGCGCCAGCAGCCAAGATCGGACCGTGGGCGGCTACACCTTC.

The chain couples TRBV7-2 to TRBJ1-3; 9 nucleotides agree with TRBD1. In germline, CDR1 is SGHTA, CDR2 FQGNSA. V lost 6 bases to trimming and J lost 4 bases; unmatched junction nucleotides: 4. The CDR3 loop spans 14 amino acids. The CDR3 region is CASRRTGEGNTIYF. CDR3 nucleotides: TGTGCCAGCAGGCGGACAGGGGAAGGAAACACCATATATTTT. Full variable domain (missing parts from reference TRBV7-2 and TRBJ1-3): GAGVSQSPSNKVTEKGKDVELRCDPISGHTALYWYRQSLGQGLEFLIYFQGNSAPDKSGLPSDRFSAERTGGSVSTLTIQRTQQEDSAVYLCASRRTGEGNTIYFGEGSWLTVV.

The genes are TRBV6-6 and TRBJ2-5; D call uncertain. Germline lookup yields CDR1 MNHNY and CDR2 SVGAGI (reference sequence). The CDR3 is 15 residues long. V lost 0 bases and J lost 0, with 8 bases in between. The CDR3 DNA sequence: TGTGCCAGCAGTTACTCTGCCGGTTACCAAGAGACCCAGTACTTC. Its protein product is CASSYSAGYQETQYF.

The genes are TRBV25-1 and TRBJ1-1; D might be TRBD1 (5 bases). This CDR3 is built from 14 residues. CDR1 is MGHDK and CDR2 is SYGVNS in the germline V gene. Trimming took off 4 bases at V and 1 base at J, with 10 bases between the two ends. CDR3 coding DNA: TGTGCCAGCAGTGGGGGCCGAAAGAACACTGAAGCTTTCTTT. As protein: CASSGGRKNTEAFF.